This is a list of T cell receptor beta chains from one sample in a study of blood T cell repertoires in COVID-19. The data were produced by immunoSEQ multiplex PCR, yet TCRdb's version contains in-frame clones alone and is incomplete. The table has 400,000 to 450,000 clones, 70% to 90% seen once; the top ten hold about 1.5%. Sequencing was performed on peripheral blood. These receptors originate from a woman in her twenties or thirties with active or convalescent COVID-19. Both conserved end residues are part of each CDR3. Each record gives: D gene, J gene, V gene, clone size, CDR3 DNA, CDR3 protein. A D gene is named only where the DNA matches it firmly. Size is stated for part of the rows, as once, few or many counts, or as a class when the clone is expanded.

d_call: NA
j_call: TRBJ2-5
v_call: TRBV2
clone_size: NA
cdr3_nt: TGTGCCAGCAACGAGAGGGGGCAAGAGACCCAGTACTTC
cdr3_aa: CASNERGQETQYF

d_call: NA
j_call: TRBJ1-6
v_call: TRBV5-5
clone_size: NA
cdr3_nt: TGTGCCAGCAGCTTGGCCGACAGGTCTTATAATTCACCCCTCCACTTT
cdr3_aa: CASSLADRSYNSPLHF

d_call: NA
j_call: TRBJ1-5
v_call: TRBV30
clone_size: NA
cdr3_nt: TGTGCCTGGAGCCTCGGGGGTTTTGAACAGCCCCAGCATTTT
cdr3_aa: CAWSLGGFEQPQHF

d_call: NA
j_call: TRBJ1-1
v_call: TRBV30
clone_size: NA
cdr3_nt: TGTGCCTGGAGCCAACAGTGGGACACTGAAGCTTTCTTT
cdr3_aa: CAWSQQWDTEAFF

d_call: TRBD1
j_call: TRBJ1-6
v_call: TRBV10-3
clone_size: once
cdr3_nt: TGTGCCATCAGTGAGTCGACAGGGTATGCTAATTCACCCCTCCACTTT
cdr3_aa: CAISESTGYANSPLHF

d_call: NA
j_call: TRBJ1-5
v_call: TRBV7-8
clone_size: NA
cdr3_nt: TGTGCCAGCAGCGAGGCGGGGAGCAATCAGCCCCAGCATTTT
cdr3_aa: CASSEAGSNQPQHF

d_call: NA
j_call: TRBJ1-2
v_call: TRBV4-2
clone_size: once
cdr3_nt: TGTGCCAGCAGCCAAGGTGAGGGTCCCACCTTC
cdr3_aa: CASSQGEGPTF

d_call: NA
j_call: TRBJ1-2
v_call: TRBV10-3
clone_size: NA
cdr3_nt: TGTGCCATCAGTGAGGGGCTGAATCAGGGCTATGGCTACACCTTC
cdr3_aa: CAISEGLNQGYGYTF

d_call: TRBD1
j_call: TRBJ1-5
v_call: TRBV4-1
clone_size: NA
cdr3_nt: TGCGCCAGCAGCCAGCCTAGACAGGGCAGCAATCAGCCCCAGCATTTT
cdr3_aa: CASSQPRQGSNQPQHF

d_call: NA
j_call: TRBJ2-1
v_call: TRBV10-1
clone_size: NA
cdr3_nt: TGCGCCAGCACCCCTTATAGAGGGGGCAATGAGCAGTTCTTC
cdr3_aa: CASTPYRGGNEQFF

d_call: TRBD1
j_call: TRBJ1-2
v_call: TRBV28
clone_size: NA
cdr3_nt: TGTGCCAGCAGTCCGGGACAGACTACGCACTATGGCTACACCTTC
cdr3_aa: CASSPGQTTHYGYTF

d_call: NA
j_call: TRBJ1-3
v_call: TRBV3-1/TRBV3-2
clone_size: NA
cdr3_nt: TGTGCCAGCAGCCAGACAGGCGCCGTCTCTGGAAACACCATATATTTT
cdr3_aa: CASSQTGAVSGNTIYF

d_call: TRBD1
j_call: TRBJ1-5
v_call: TRBV2
clone_size: NA
cdr3_nt: TGTGCCAGCACTGGACAGGGGGCGGGACAGCCCCAGCATTTT
cdr3_aa: CASTGQGAGQPQHF

d_call: NA
j_call: TRBJ1-1
v_call: TRBV3-1/TRBV3-2
clone_size: NA
cdr3_nt: TGTGCCAGCAGCCAGGGAGGGTTTGAAGCTTTCTTT
cdr3_aa: CASSQGGFEAFF

d_call: TRBD1
j_call: TRBJ1-5
v_call: TRBV7-2
clone_size: NA
cdr3_nt: TGTGCCAGCAGCTTACAGGGGGCCAGCAATCAGCCCCAGCATTTT
cdr3_aa: CASSLQGASNQPQHF

d_call: NA
j_call: TRBJ2-5
v_call: TRBV6-5
clone_size: NA
cdr3_nt: TGTGCCAGCAGTACCTTCGAGGAGGGGGAGACCCAGTACTTC
cdr3_aa: CASSTFEEGETQYF

d_call: NA
j_call: TRBJ1-2
v_call: TRBV29-1
clone_size: NA
cdr3_nt: TGCAGCGTTGAGGGGGGGCATGGCTACACCTTC
cdr3_aa: CSVEGGHGYTF

d_call: NA
j_call: TRBJ1-1
v_call: TRBV11-1
clone_size: NA
cdr3_nt: TGTGCCAGCAGCTTAGGGCAGGAAACTGAAGCTTTCTTT
cdr3_aa: CASSLGQETEAFF

d_call: NA
j_call: TRBJ1-1
v_call: TRBV5-4
clone_size: NA
cdr3_nt: TGTGCCAGCAGCTTCGGTCAGGGTGACACTGAAGCTTTCTTT
cdr3_aa: CASSFGQGDTEAFF

d_call: TRBD2
j_call: TRBJ2-1
v_call: TRBV19
clone_size: NA
cdr3_nt: TGTGCCAGTAGAGGACTAGCGGGACGCAATGAGCAGTTCTTC
cdr3_aa: CASRGLAGRNEQFF

d_call: NA
j_call: TRBJ2-2
v_call: TRBV19
clone_size: NA
cdr3_nt: TGTGCCAGTGTATCCCTCCGGGCGGGTTCCGGGGAGCTGTTTTTT
cdr3_aa: CASVSLRAGSGELFF

d_call: NA
j_call: TRBJ1-6
v_call: TRBV19
clone_size: NA
cdr3_nt: TGTGCCAGTAGCGAGACTCCAGGGGTTGCCCTCCACTTT
cdr3_aa: CASSETPGVALHF

d_call: TRBD1
j_call: TRBJ1-5
v_call: TRBV20-1
clone_size: NA
cdr3_nt: TGCAGTGCTAGTAAGACAGGGGGCAATCAGCCCCAGCATTTT
cdr3_aa: CSASKTGGNQPQHF

d_call: TRBD1
j_call: TRBJ1-2
v_call: TRBV29-1
clone_size: NA
cdr3_nt: TGCAGCGTCGAAGGACAGGACTATGGCTACACCTTC
cdr3_aa: CSVEGQDYGYTF

d_call: TRBD1
j_call: TRBJ1-4
v_call: TRBV7-9
clone_size: NA
cdr3_nt: TGTGCCAGCAAGGAGACAGGGTCAACTATTGAAAAACTGTTTTTT
cdr3_aa: CASKETGSTIEKLFF

d_call: TRBD2
j_call: TRBJ2-5
v_call: TRBV7-9
clone_size: NA
cdr3_nt: TGTGCCAGCAGCTCCCGGGGGGGCCCAGAGACCCAGTACTTC
cdr3_aa: CASSSRGGPETQYF

d_call: NA
j_call: TRBJ2-7
v_call: TRBV27
clone_size: NA
cdr3_nt: TGTGCCAGCAGTTTACTGGGACTGAGCTACGAGCAGTACTTC
cdr3_aa: CASSLLGLSYEQYF

d_call: TRBD1
j_call: TRBJ2-7
v_call: TRBV7-9
clone_size: NA
cdr3_nt: TGTGCCAGCAGCCACGGACAGGGGTCCTACGAGCAGTACTTC
cdr3_aa: CASSHGQGSYEQYF

d_call: NA
j_call: TRBJ1-1
v_call: TRBV6-5
clone_size: NA
cdr3_nt: TGTGCCAGCATCGCCACCAGGGGCACGGGAGCTTTCTTT
cdr3_aa: CASIATRGTGAFF

d_call: NA
j_call: TRBJ2-3
v_call: TRBV19
clone_size: few
cdr3_nt: TGTGCCAGTAGTATAGATGGGGGGGCGAGTACGCAGTATTTT
cdr3_aa: CASSIDGGASTQYF

d_call: NA
j_call: TRBJ2-3
v_call: TRBV29-1
clone_size: few
cdr3_nt: TGCAGCGTTGAAGATGGCCAGGGGAACACAGATACGCAGTATTTT
cdr3_aa: CSVEDGQGNTDTQYF

d_call: NA
j_call: TRBJ1-6
v_call: TRBV25-1
clone_size: NA
cdr3_nt: TGTGCCTCCAGCTCCTATAATTCACCCCTCCACTTT
cdr3_aa: CASSSYNSPLHF

d_call: TRBD2
j_call: TRBJ2-7
v_call: TRBV29-1
clone_size: NA
cdr3_nt: TGCAGCGTCCTGCTAGCGGGAGGGCCTTACGAGCAGTACTTC
cdr3_aa: CSVLLAGGPYEQYF

d_call: TRBD1
j_call: TRBJ1-5
v_call: TRBV7-9
clone_size: NA
cdr3_nt: TGTGCCAGCAGCCTGACAGGGAGCAATCAGCCCCAGCATTTT
cdr3_aa: CASSLTGSNQPQHF

d_call: TRBD2
j_call: TRBJ2-7
v_call: TRBV4-1
clone_size: NA
cdr3_nt: TGCGCCAGCAGCCAGACTCCTCGGGAGGGCTCCTACGAGCAGTACTTC
cdr3_aa: CASSQTPREGSYEQYF

d_call: NA
j_call: TRBJ1-2
v_call: TRBV19
clone_size: NA
cdr3_nt: TGTGCCAGCCGGGGTCTCCTATTTAATACCTATGGCTACACCTTC
cdr3_aa: CASRGLLFNTYGYTF

d_call: NA
j_call: TRBJ1-5
v_call: TRBV11-2
clone_size: once
cdr3_nt: TGTGCCAGCAGCTCAGGGGTGGGGCAGCCCCAGCATTTT
cdr3_aa: CASSSGVGQPQHF

d_call: TRBD1
j_call: TRBJ1-3
v_call: TRBV5-6
clone_size: NA
cdr3_nt: TGTGCCAGCAGCCTGGGGACAGGACAAGGAAACACCATATATTTT
cdr3_aa: CASSLGTGQGNTIYF

d_call: TRBD2
j_call: TRBJ2-1
v_call: TRBV6-6
clone_size: NA
cdr3_nt: TGTGCCAGCAGTTCGGGACATAGCGGGAGGGCCCATGAGCAGTTCTTC
cdr3_aa: CASSSGHSGRAHEQFF

d_call: NA
j_call: TRBJ2-6
v_call: TRBV18
clone_size: NA
cdr3_nt: TGTGCCAGCTCACCAAGGCCCGGACAGAACTTCTCTGGGGCCAACGTCCTGACTTTC
cdr3_aa: CASSPRPGQNFSGANVLTF

d_call: TRBD2
j_call: TRBJ2-3
v_call: TRBV6-5
clone_size: NA
cdr3_nt: TGTGCCAGCAGTTACTCGGCGGGGGGGCCGAATGCGCAGTATTTT
cdr3_aa: CASSYSAGGPNAQYF

d_call: NA
j_call: TRBJ2-7
v_call: TRBV6-1
clone_size: NA
cdr3_nt: TGTGCCAGCAGTGAAGTCAGGGGATCCTACGAGCAGTACTTC
cdr3_aa: CASSEVRGSYEQYF